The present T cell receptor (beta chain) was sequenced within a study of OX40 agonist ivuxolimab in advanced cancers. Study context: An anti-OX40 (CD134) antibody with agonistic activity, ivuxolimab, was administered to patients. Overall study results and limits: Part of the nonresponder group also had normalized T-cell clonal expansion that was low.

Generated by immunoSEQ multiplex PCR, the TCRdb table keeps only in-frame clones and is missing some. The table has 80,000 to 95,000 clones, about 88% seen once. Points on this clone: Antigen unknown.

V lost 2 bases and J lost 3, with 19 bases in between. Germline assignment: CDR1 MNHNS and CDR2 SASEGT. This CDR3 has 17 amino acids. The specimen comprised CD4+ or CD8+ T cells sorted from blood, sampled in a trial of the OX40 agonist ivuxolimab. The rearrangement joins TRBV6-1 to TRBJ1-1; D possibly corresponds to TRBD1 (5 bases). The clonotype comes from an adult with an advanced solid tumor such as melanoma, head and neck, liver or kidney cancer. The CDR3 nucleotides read TGTGCCAGCAGTGAACCGACTCGATATCAGGGAGACACTGAAGCTTTCTTT. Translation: CASSEPTRYQGDTEAFF.